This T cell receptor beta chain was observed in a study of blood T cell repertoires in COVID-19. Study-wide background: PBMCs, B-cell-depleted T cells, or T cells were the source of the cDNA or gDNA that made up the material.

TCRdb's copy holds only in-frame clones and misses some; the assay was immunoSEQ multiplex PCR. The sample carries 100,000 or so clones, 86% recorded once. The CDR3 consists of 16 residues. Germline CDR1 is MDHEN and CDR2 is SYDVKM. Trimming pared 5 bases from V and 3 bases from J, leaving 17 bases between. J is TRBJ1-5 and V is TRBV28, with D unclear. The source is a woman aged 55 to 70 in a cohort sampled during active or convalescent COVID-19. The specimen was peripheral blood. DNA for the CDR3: TGTGCCAGCAGTCCAGAGTTGTCAGGATACAATCAGCCCCAGCATTTT. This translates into CASSPELSGYNQPQHF.